This T cell receptor beta chain was retrieved from a study of T cells in Graves' hyperthyroidism and ophthalmopathy. General study results and limits: Blood samples included most of the expanded thyroid clonotypes exceeding 0.001.

In this sample, this clonotype turned up a few times. Its antigen is as yet unknown. Germline trimming cut 3 bases from V and 3 bases from J; bases unmatched to any gene: 16. The CDR3 loop spans 18 amino acids. Germline CDR1 DFQATT, CDR2 SNEGSKA (reference sequence). Hyperthyroidism, newly diagnosed and lasting under 2 months, affected patients aged 18 to 65. Based on clinical symptoms, serum thyroxine and TRAb, thyroid ultrasound and orbital computed tomography, diagnoses were reached. PBMCs came from 9 to 10 ml fresh peripheral blood. What was amplified from RNA transcripts were TCR beta CDR3 regions. HTBI primers were employed in a first-round RT-PCR of the TCR CDR3. From the multiplex PCR reads, TCRdb called clonotypes with MiXCR, one entry per CDR3 protein. The sample shows some 560,000 distinct CDR3 sequences, more than 15% of them seen only once.

The TCR comes from a woman aged 30 to 39 with Graves' hyperthyroidism. The material sequenced was blood. This chain links TRBV20-1 with TRBJ2-7; 11 bases are a match to TRBD1. The CDR3 loop is CSASELGTGGSRYYEQYF. The CDR3 DNA is TGCAGTGCTAGCGAGCTCGGGACAGGGGGGAGTCGATACTACGAGCAGTACTTC.